This TCR beta chain was recovered during a study of blood T cell repertoires in COVID-19. Germline trimming cut 7 bases from V and 5 bases from J; bases unmatched to any gene: 5. The CDR3 spans 13 residues. CDR1 is SGHTA and CDR2 is FQGNSA in the germline V gene. The age range of participants was 18 to 89 years, with residence in more than 20 US areas. The repertoire was sequenced with immunoSEQ multiplex PCR; TCRdb's copy has only in-frame clones and lacks some. The sample consists of 200,000 to 300,000 clones, roughly 91% of them appearing once. The chain uses TRBV7-2 and TRBJ1-1; 9 bases fit TRBD1. This clonotype was sampled from a woman under 40 with acute COVID-19. Sequenced: PBMCs or T cells enriched from blood (not recorded which). Written as DNA, the CDR3 is TGTGCCAGCACCAGACAGGGGGGGACTGAAGCTTTCTTT. It codes for CASTRQGGTEAFF.